A single sample gave rise to the 6 T cell receptor beta chains below, sequenced in a study of technical replicates of blood from several donors. Libraries were prepared by immunoSEQ multiplex PCR; TCRdb keeps only in-frame clonotypes and omits some of them. The data show 84,000 or so clones, 93% seen once. Material for sequencing was T cells isolated from PBMCs. These receptor sequences come from a human donor in good health.

The chain joins TRBV7-2 to TRBJ2-7; D perhaps matches TRBD2 (5 bases). Germline V lookup: CDR1 SGHTA, CDR2 FQGNSA. The CDR3 sequence is 12 residues long. The V gene lost 1 base and the J gene lost 6 bases, with 7 bases spanning the gap. In DNA, the CDR3 is TGTGCCAGCAGCTTAGTACTAGTCGAGCAGTACTTC. Its translation is CASSLVLVEQYF.

This CDR3 is CASTDAIYPQGDNEQFF. DNA of the CDR3: TGTGCCAGCACTGACGCAATATATCCACAGGGGGACAATGAGCAGTTCTTC. The rearrangement links TRBV6-1 to TRBJ2-1, with 8 bases that match TRBD1. V shed 7 bases and J 5 bases; nucleotides not matched to a gene: 16. This CDR3 contains 17 residues. Germline V gives CDR1 MNHNS, CDR2 SASEGT.

This chain connects TRBV2 to TRBJ2-2; D is uncertain. The CDR3 totals 14 residues. Per the germline V gene, CDR1 is SNHLY and CDR2 is FYNNEI. Trimming removed 6 bases from V and 1 base from J, with 9 bases in between. CDR3 amino acids: CASSAVVNTGELFF. As DNA, the CDR3 is TGTGCCAGCAGCGCAGTTGTGAACACCGGGGAGCTGTTTTTT.

This clone was counted between two and nine times. The V and J genes are TRBV12-5 and TRBJ1-6, with D unresolved. This CDR3 has 17 residues. CDR1 is LGHNT and CDR2 is FRNRAP in the germline V gene. Between the trimmed V and J ends, which lost 6 bases and 0 bases, there was a span of 15 bases. DNA for the CDR3: TGTGCTAGTGGCTCTCGACCGGGAAGCTCCTATAATTCACCCCTCCACTTT. Translated: CASGSRPGSSYNSPLHF.

This chain connects TRBV11-2 to TRBJ2-2, with TRBD2 matching 7 bases. This CDR3 has 14 residues. V shed 8 bases and J 4 bases; nucleotides not matched to a gene: 7. Germline values: CDR1 SGHAT, CDR2 FQNNGV. CDR3 residues: CASESGVGTGELFF. The CDR3 DNA reads TGTGCCAGCGAGAGCGGGGTGGGCACCGGGGAGCTGTTTTTT.

The chain employs TRBV4-1 and TRBJ2-7; TRBD1 agrees at 8 bases. This CDR3 has 16 amino acids. Germline assignment: CDR1 MGHRA and CDR2 YSYEKL. V shed 1 base, J shed 2 bases, and the junction held 7 bases outside the gene matches. The CDR3 DNA reads as TGCGCCAGCAGCCAAGTATTACAGGGGGTGCCCTACGAGCAGTACTTC. This translates into CASSQVLQGVPYEQYF.